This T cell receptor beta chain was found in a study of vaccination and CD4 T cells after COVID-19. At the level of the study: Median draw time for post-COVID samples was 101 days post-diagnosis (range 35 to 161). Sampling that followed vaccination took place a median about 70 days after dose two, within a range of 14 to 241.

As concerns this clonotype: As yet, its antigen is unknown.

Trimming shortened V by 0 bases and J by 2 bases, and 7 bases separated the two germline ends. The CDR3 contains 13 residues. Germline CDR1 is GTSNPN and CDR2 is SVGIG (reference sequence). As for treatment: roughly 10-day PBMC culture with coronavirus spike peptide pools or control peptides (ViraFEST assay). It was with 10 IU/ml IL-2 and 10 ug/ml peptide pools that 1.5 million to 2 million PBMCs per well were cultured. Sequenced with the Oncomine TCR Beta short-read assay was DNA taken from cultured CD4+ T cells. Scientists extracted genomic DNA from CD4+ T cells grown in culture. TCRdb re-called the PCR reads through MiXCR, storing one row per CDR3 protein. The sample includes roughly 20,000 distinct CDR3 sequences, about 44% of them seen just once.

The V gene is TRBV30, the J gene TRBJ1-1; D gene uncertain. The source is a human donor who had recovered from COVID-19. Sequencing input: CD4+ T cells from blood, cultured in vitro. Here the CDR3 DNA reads TGTGCCTGGAGTGTACGTCCTAACACTGAAGCTTTCTTT. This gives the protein CAWSVRPNTEAFF.